These 11 T cell receptor beta chains were all obtained from the same sample, sequenced in a study of CD8 T cells in ankylosing spondylitis. In TCRdb, the 5' RACE reads were re-called with MiXCR into one record per CDR3 protein. In the table there are some 220,000 distinct CDR3 sequences, around 8% of which are singletons. Sequencing was carried out using blood, either unsorted or a sorted T cell fraction (not recorded which). The receptors derive from a female donor with ankylosing spondylitis or in good health (not recorded which).

This clonotype has ten or more counts. This sequence joins TRBV7-8 and TRBJ2-7; D could derive from TRBD1 or TRBD2 (6 bases each). Germline-derived CDR1 and CDR2 are SGHVS and FQNEAQ. The CDR3 consists of 16 residues. Trimming removed 1 base from V and 3 bases from J, with 16 bases in between. The CDR3 nucleotides read TGTGCCAGCAGCTTAGGGGGGGCAGGCTCTCGCTACGAGCAGTACTTC. This codes for CASSLGGAGSRYEQYF.

In this sample, this clonotype turned up many times. The chain is built from TRBV2 and TRBJ1-1; unclear D gene. V lost 7 bases, J lost 1 base, and 10 bases lay in between. The germline V gene has CDR1 SNHLY and CDR2 FYNNEI. CDR3 length: 13 residues. The CDR3 reads CASNLDTNTEAFF. CDR3 in DNA: TGTGCCAGCAACCTAGACACGAACACTGAAGCTTTCTTT.

Many counts were recorded for this clonotype. V gene TRBV30 combines with J gene TRBJ1-5; D call uncertain. Germline V gene data show CDR1 as GTSNPN and CDR2 as SVGIG (reference sequence). The CDR3 is 13 amino acids. V was shortened by 5 bases and J by 6 bases, with 14 bases between the two germline ends. CDR3 nucleotide sequence: TGTGCCTGGGGGTGGGCGCGAAGTCAGCCCCAGCATTTT. Amino acids: CAWGWARSQPQHF.

This chain connects TRBV7-2 to TRBJ2-3, with D perhaps given as TRBD1 or TRBD2 (5 bases each). The CDR3 length is 14 residues. V shed 5 bases and J shed 3 bases, with 12 bases lying between them. The germline CDR1 and CDR2 sequences are SGHTA and FQGNSA. CDR3 nucleotide sequence: TGTGCCAGCAGCCCCTTGGGACGGACAGATACGCAGTATTTT. Its protein is CASSPLGRTDTQYF.

The J gene is TRBJ2-7, the V gene TRBV3-1; possible D gene TRBD1, 6 bases. CDR1 LGHDT and CDR2 YNNKEL come from the germline V gene (reference sequence). There are 16 residues in the CDR3. V gave up 0 bases and J gave up 5 bases, with 17 bases separating them. As DNA, the CDR3 is TGTGCCAGCAGCCAAGAGAGGGGGTACAGGACCAACGAGCAGTACTTC. Translated: CASSQERGYRTNEQYF.

The gene calls are TRBV27 and TRBJ2-6; D is ambiguous. V was trimmed by 4 bases and J by 1 base, leaving 14 bases between them. The CDR3 is 17 amino acids. The germline gives CDR1 MNHEY, CDR2 SMNVEV (reference sequence). For the CDR3, the DNA is TGTGCCAGCAGTTCATACCCTTCGGCATCTGGGGCCAACGTCCTGACTTTC. Translating gives CASSSYPSASGANVLTF.

The sample holds many counts of this clonotype. J is TRBJ1-2 and V is TRBV29-1; D not certain. The germline V gene has CDR1 SQVTM and CDR2 ANQGSEA. Trimming shortened V by 7 bases and J by 4 bases, and 10 bases separated the two germline ends. CDR3 length: 11 residues. This chain's CDR3 is CSAGVLYGYTF. As DNA, the CDR3 is TGCAGCGCTGGGGTCCTCTATGGCTACACCTTC. The whole variable domain, remainder taken from reference TRBV29-1 and TRBJ1-2, is SAVISQKPSRDICQRGTSLTIQCQVDSQVTMMFWYRQQPGQSLTLIATANQGSEATYESGFVIDKFPISRPNLTFSTLTVSNMSPEDSSIYLCSAGVLYGYTFGSGTRLTVV.

This clonotype was counted ten times or more. J is TRBJ2-2 and V is TRBV24-1, with D possibly being TRBD1 or TRBD2 (5 bases each). This CDR3 is 13 amino acids long. Trimming took 9 bases from V and 1 from J, leaving 8 bases between them. Germline V gene lookup returns CDR1 KGHDR and CDR2 SFDVKD. This CDR3 reads CATGTKNTGELFF. The DNA for the CDR3 is TGTGCCACCGGGACGAAGAACACCGGGGAGCTGTTTTTT.

This clonotype was detected ten times or more. V gene TRBV9 combines with J gene TRBJ2-3; either TRBD1 or TRBD2 may supply D (5 bases each). CDR1 and CDR2 from the germline V gene are SGDLS and YYNGEE. CDR3 size: 14 residues. The V end was cut by 3 bases, the J end by 6 bases, with 14 bases between. CDR3 sequence (DNA): TGTGCCAGCAGCGACGGACGGGACGTGGATACGCAGTATTTT. This gives the protein CASSDGRDVDTQYF.

This clonotype was seen many times. This chain joins TRBV5-6 and TRBJ2-3; D call uncertain. The germline CDR1 and CDR2 sequences are SGHDT and YYEEEE. The CDR3 is 15 residues long. Trimming left V 2 bases short and J 0 bases short, with 10 bases between. The CDR3 region is CASSLLGSSTDTQYF. The CDR3 bases are TGTGCCAGCAGCTTATTGGGGTCTAGCACAGATACGCAGTATTTT.

This clonotype was recorded many times. The chain employs TRBV19 and TRBJ2-5, with a tentative D call TRBD2 (5 bases). This CDR3 has 17 residues. From germline, CDR1 is LNHDA and CDR2 SQIVND (reference sequence). Trimming left V 5 bases short and J 4 bases short, with 23 bases between. CDR3 in amino acids: CASSPKSRAPEGETQYF. Written as DNA, the CDR3 is TGTGCCAGTAGTCCGAAGTCCCGGGCACCCGAGGGAGAGACCCAGTACTTC. Supplemented by reference TRBV19 and TRBJ2-5, the full variable domain reads DGGITQSPKYLFRKEGQNVTLSCEQNLNHDAMYWYRQDPGQGLRLIYYSQIVNDFQKGDIAEGYSVSREKKESFPLTVTSAQKNPTAFYLCASSPKSRAPEGETQYFGPGTRLLVL.